This entry lists 28 T cell receptor beta chains sequenced from one sample in a study of response to subunit inactivated influenza vaccine. Each CDR3 protein gets one entry after TCRdb re-called the RT-PCR reads with MiXCR. The sample lists 650,000 to 800,000 distinct CDR3 sequences, more than 11% occurring once. The material was PBMCs from blood, obtained 14 days before vaccination. Receptors were obtained from a man between 50 and 59 years old who received an inactivated influenza vaccine.

This clonotype was counted at least ten times. V is TRBV9 and J is TRBJ2-1, with D possibly being TRBD1 or TRBD2 (5 bases each). CDR1 and CDR2 from the germline V gene are SGDLS and YYNGEE. The CDR3 covers 16 residues. V lost 3 bases and J 4 bases, leaving 17 bases between the germline ends. CDR3 sequence (DNA): TGTGCCAGCAGCGCCACCGGGGCCCTTAAATACAATGAGCAGTTCTTC. This encodes CASSATGALKYNEQFF.

This clonotype was picked up many times. The chain uses TRBV7-9 and TRBJ2-7; D is perhaps TRBD1 (6 bases). V shed 1 base and J shed 3 bases, with 16 bases lying between them. Germline V gene data show CDR1 as SEHNR and CDR2 as FQNEAQ (reference sequence). The CDR3 covers 16 residues. CDR3 region: CASSLEMVGRGYEQYF. The CDR3 DNA sequence: TGTGCCAGCAGCTTAGAGATGGTTGGCAGGGGCTACGAGCAGTACTTC. Full variable domain (outside the CDR3, taken from reference TRBV7-9 and TRBJ2-7): DTGVSQNPRHKITKRGQNVTFRCDPISEHNRLYWYRQTLGQGPEFLTYFQNEAQLEKSRLLSDRFSAERPKGSFSTLEIQRTEQGDSAMYLCASSLEMVGRGYEQYFGPGTRLTVT.

The CDR3 nucleotides read TGTGCCAGCAGCTTAGCTGGGCGAGCATGGGGCACAGATACGCAGTATTTT. It translates to CASSLAGRAWGTDTQYF. The rearrangement joins TRBV7-2 to TRBJ2-3; unclear D gene. Germline V gene sequence: CDR1 SGHTA, CDR2 FQGNSA. Trimming took 0 bases from V and 1 from J, leaving 14 bases between them. The CDR3 is 17 residues long. The entire variable domain, with the rest obtained from reference TRBV7-2 and TRBJ2-3, is as follows: GAGVSQSPSNKVTEKGKDVELRCDPISGHTALYWYRQSLGQGLEFLIYFQGNSAPDKSGLPSDRFSAERTGGSVSTLTIQRTQQEDSAVYLCASSLAGRAWGTDTQYFGPGTRLTVL.

This rearrangement joins TRBV20-1 to TRBJ1-2, with a possible D match to TRBD1 (6 bases). The length of the CDR3 is 15 residues. Per germline, CDR1 DFQATT and CDR2 SNEGSKA (reference sequence). V was cut by 4 bases and J by 2 bases, with 17 bases left in between. The CDR3 DNA follows: TGCAGTGCTACTATGTATCGGCAGGGGAACTATGGCTACACCTTC. It translates to CSATMYRQGNYGYTF.

This clonotype was counted many times. The genes are TRBV6-5 and TRBJ2-1; D gene uncertain. Trimming removed 0 bases from V and 0 bases from J, with 12 bases in between. CDR1 is MNHEY, CDR2 SVGAGI, per germline. CDR3 size: 17 residues. The CDR3 bases are TGTGCCAGCAGTTACTCTTCAGAGGAGAGCTCCTACAATGAGCAGTTCTTC. It translates to CASSYSSEESSYNEQFF.

This clonotype was seen only a few times. V gene TRBV6-1 combines with J gene TRBJ2-1; 7 bases are a match to TRBD2. V lost 5 bases and J lost 10; bases outside the gene matches: 14. CDR3 length equals 15 residues. Per germline, CDR1 MNHNS and CDR2 SASEGT. CDR3 in DNA: TGTGCCAGCAGTCCTACTTTGCGGGGGACCGAGGAGCAGTTCTTC. Protein: CASSPTLRGTEEQFF.

This clonotype was seen only a few times. The chain combines TRBV20-1 with TRBJ2-7, with 7 positions matching TRBD2. CDR3 size: 14 residues. CDR1 is DFQATT, CDR2 SNEGSKA, per germline (reference sequence). V was clipped by 1 base and J by 3 bases; unmatched bases: 6. The CDR3 reads CSARAAGEYYEQYF. In DNA form, the CDR3 reads TGCAGTGCTAGAGCGGCGGGGGAGTACTACGAGCAGTACTTC.

J is TRBJ2-7 and V is TRBV5-4, with D possibly called TRBD1 or TRBD2 (7 bases each). CDR1 SGHNT and CDR2 YYREEE come from the germline V gene (reference sequence). The CDR3 spans 15 residues. V was pared by 6 bases and J by 2 bases, with 18 bases between. For the CDR3, the DNA is TGTGCCAGCAACCCAGGGGGAGGGACGACCTACGAGCAGTACTTC. As protein: CASNPGGGTTYEQYF.

The CDR3 protein is CASSPRSAGEPEQYF. For the CDR3, the DNA is TGTGCCAGCTCACCACGTTCGGCAGGGGAGCCCGAGCAGTACTTC. The V call is TRBV18, the J call TRBJ2-7; tentative D call: TRBD1 (6 bases). V was clipped by 1 base and J by 6 bases, with 16 bases between them. The CDR3 contains 15 residues. Germline values: CDR1 KGHSH, CDR2 LQKENI.

The chain links TRBV6-2 or TRBV6-3 to TRBJ2-5, with D perhaps being TRBD1 or TRBD2 (5 bases each). Germline V gene sequence: CDR1 MNHEY, CDR2 SVGEGT. The CDR3 length is 13 residues. Trimming removed 9 bases from V and 2 bases from J, with 13 bases in between. The CDR3: CASGDRLQETQYF. Here the CDR3 DNA reads TGTGCCAGTGGGGACCGATTACAAGAGACCCAGTACTTC.

There are a few counts of this clonotype. The chain couples TRBV9 to TRBJ2-2; maybe TRBD2 (6 bases). V was shortened by 3 bases and J by 11 bases, with 20 bases between the two germline ends. Germline V lookup: CDR1 SGDLS, CDR2 YYNGEE. The CDR3 totals 15 residues. This chain's CDR3 is CASSAPGAGRTELFF. As DNA, the CDR3 is TGTGCCAGCAGCGCGCCCGGAGCGGGCCGGACAGAGCTGTTTTTT.

In this sample, this clonotype turned up many times. The chain uses TRBV29-1 and TRBJ2-7; no firm D call. V lost 6 bases and J lost 0, with 15 bases in between. There are 14 residues in the CDR3. CDR1 and CDR2 from the germline V gene are SQVTM and ANQGSEA. CDR3: CSVSNMDSSYEQYF. DNA of the CDR3: TGCAGCGTATCCAACATGGATAGCTCCTACGAGCAGTACTTC.

The chain employs TRBV28 and TRBJ2-2; D remains ambiguous. V was pared by 10 bases and J by 2 bases, with 14 bases between. The CDR3 has 14 amino acids. The germline gives CDR1 MDHEN, CDR2 SYDVKM. CDR3 bases: TGTGCCACCCAAAGTTTGGGCAACACCGGGGAGCTGTTTTTT. This codes for CATQSLGNTGELFF.

The rearrangement uses TRBV7-2 and TRBJ2-7, with 12 nucleotides matching TRBD2. Germline loops: CDR1 SGHTA, CDR2 FQGNSA. Trimming removed 6 bases from V and 3 bases from J; junction bases left unmatched: 6. The CDR3 runs to 15 residues. CDR3 sequence: CASRARLAGDYEQYF. The CDR3 nucleotides read TGTGCCAGCAGGGCTCGACTAGCGGGAGACTACGAGCAGTACTTC. The full variable domain, completed using reference TRBV7-2 and TRBJ2-7, is GAGVSQSPSNKVTEKGKDVELRCDPISGHTALYWYRQSLGQGLEFLIYFQGNSAPDKSGLPSDRFSAERTGGSVSTLTIQRTQQEDSAVYLCASRARLAGDYEQYFGPGTRLTVT.

The chain uses TRBV20-1 and TRBJ2-5, with TRBD1 matching 7 bases. The trim removed 6 bases at V and 5 bases at J, leaving 9 bases unmatched. The CDR3 contains 13 residues. The germline gives CDR1 DFQATT, CDR2 SNEGSKA (reference sequence). The CDR3 DNA follows: TGCAGTGCCTCAAGACAGGGATGGGAGACCCAGTACTTC. It specifies CSASRQGWETQYF.

With respect to this clonotype: Being one base from a much bigger clone, this may be a read error. This rearrangement joins TRBV6-1 to TRBJ2-7; a weak D match, TRBD2 (5 bases). The CDR3 is made up of 14 amino acids. The V end lost 6 bases, the J end lost 0 bases, and 12 bases lay between the germline ends. Germline V gene lookup returns CDR1 MNHNS and CDR2 SASEGT. The CDR3 spells CASRGSEISYEQYF. The CDR3 DNA reads TGTGCCAGCAGGGGTAGCGAGATCTCCTACGAGCAGTACTTC.

This clonotype was counted a few times. The rearrangement links TRBV5-1 to TRBJ2-2; 11 positions match TRBD2. V shed 0 bases, J shed 2 bases, and the junction held 6 bases outside the gene matches. CDR3 length equals 18 residues. Per germline, CDR1 SGHRS and CDR2 YFSETQ. The CDR3 sequence is CASSLAPSGGQNTGELFF. In DNA, the CDR3 is TGCGCCAGCAGCTTGGCCCCTAGCGGGGGGCAAAACACCGGGGAGCTGTTTTTT.

This clonotype has more than one count but fewer than ten. The genes are TRBV20-1 and TRBJ2-5; 9 positions match TRBD2. V shed 8 bases, J shed 4 bases, and the junction held 11 bases outside the gene matches. The CDR3 spans 14 residues. The germline V gene encodes CDR1 DFQATT and CDR2 SNEGSKA (reference sequence). CDR3 bases: TGCAGTCCTCAAGGAGCGGGGGGCGGAGAGACCCAGTACTTC. Its protein is CSPQGAGGGETQYF.

This clonotype has a count of ten or more. The chain links TRBV9 to TRBJ2-2, with no clear D. The germline V and J ends were trimmed by 4 bases and 4 bases, with 5 bases remaining between them. This CDR3 contains 12 residues. Germline values: CDR1 SGDLS, CDR2 YYNGEE. CDR3 protein: CASSLPTGELFF. Written as DNA, the CDR3 is TGTGCCAGCAGCCTCCCCACCGGGGAGCTGTTTTTT.

This clonotype occurred a few times. This rearrangement joins TRBV6-5 to TRBJ2-7; a possible D gene is TRBD1 (6 bases). V was clipped by 6 bases and J by 4 bases, with 16 bases between them. Germline loops: CDR1 MNHEY, CDR2 SVGAGI. This CDR3 is built from 14 residues. CDR3 coding DNA: TGTGCCAGCAGCGACTCAGGGGTTAGGTACGAGCAGTACTTC. Amino acid sequence: CASSDSGVRYEQYF.

V usage is TRBV2 and J usage is TRBJ2-5; D remains unclear. With 7 bases removed from V and 2 bases from J, the gap between germline ends came to 8 bases. Germline V gives CDR1 SNHLY, CDR2 FYNNEI. The CDR3 sequence is 12 residues long. CDR3 DNA: TGTGCCAGCAAAAGAGGTCAAGAGACCCAGTACTTC. Its protein is CASKRGQETQYF.

This clonotype was counted only a few times. The rearrangement links TRBV20-1 to TRBJ2-7; TRBD1 matches 7 bases. V dropped 0 bases and J dropped 5; count of bases not matched to a gene: 10. Per germline, CDR1 DFQATT and CDR2 SNEGSKA (reference sequence). This CDR3 has 15 amino acids. The CDR3 region has the DNA TGCAGTGCTAGAGATCTGGTAACAGGGGCCCACGAGCAGTACTTC. Residues: CSARDLVTGAHEQYF.

This clonotype was detected only a few times. The chain couples TRBV3-1 to TRBJ1-6; D is ambiguous. The CDR3 spans 12 residues. Between the trimmed V and J ends, which lost 0 bases and 10 bases, there was a span of 4 bases. Germline CDR1 LGHDT, CDR2 YNNKEL (reference sequence). The CDR3 here is CASSQDYSPLHF. CDR3 bases: TGTGCCAGCAGCCAAGATTACTCACCCCTCCACTTT.

CDR3 sequence: CSARGPRGSLNTGELFF. CDR3 DNA sequence: TGCAGTGCTAGAGGCCCCCGGGGGTCTTTGAACACCGGGGAGCTGTTTTTT. The rearrangement joins TRBV20-1 to TRBJ2-2; D is perhaps TRBD2 (6 bases). The CDR3 has 17 residues. V was trimmed by 1 base and J by 1 base, leaving 16 bases between them. Germline CDR1 and CDR2: DFQATT and SNEGSKA (reference sequence).

The chain uses TRBV6-5 and TRBJ1-1; TRBD1 might be the D (6 bases). V was trimmed by 0 bases and J by 4 bases, leaving 12 bases between them. This CDR3 region has 15 residues. Germline CDR1 and CDR2: MNHEY and SVGAGI. DNA of the CDR3: TGTGCCAGCAGTTACTCGCTGGGAGGGGGCACTGAAGCTTTCTTT. This encodes CASSYSLGGGTEAFF.

This clonotype was counted a few times. V gene TRBV3-1 combines with J gene TRBJ2-7, with TRBD2 identical over 12 bases. This CDR3 has 16 amino acids. Germline V gene data show CDR1 as LGHDT and CDR2 as YNNKEL (reference sequence). V was pared by 1 base and J by 5 bases, with 6 bases of the junction left unmatched. CDR3 coding DNA: TGTGCCAGCAGCCAAGTGAGGACTAGCGGGGCCCACGAGCAGTACTTC. Translated, it gives CASSQVRTSGAHEQYF.

This clonotype was seen only a few times. V is TRBV20-1 and J is TRBJ2-7; TRBD2 aligns across 9 bases. The V and J ends lost 4 bases and 0 bases, in that order; junction bases with no gene match: 7. Germline V gives CDR1 DFQATT, CDR2 SNEGSKA (reference sequence). The CDR3 consists of 15 residues. Written as DNA, the CDR3 is TGCAGTGCTACTAGCGGGGCGGTATCCTCCTACGAGCAGTACTTC. This encodes CSATSGAVSSYEQYF.

This clonotype was detected only a few times. The genes are TRBV15 and TRBJ2-7; D gene unclear. Trimming took 5 bases from V and 4 from J, leaving 21 bases between them. Germline CDR1 and CDR2: LNHNV and YYDKDF (reference sequence). This CDR3 spans 16 amino acids. Here the CDR3 DNA reads TGTGCCACCAGCCCCACCCCCCGCCCCGGGTCTTACGAGCAGTACTTC. As protein: CATSPTPRPGSYEQYF.